This T cell receptor (beta chain) was identified in a study of early T cells in non-severe SARS-CoV-2 infection. About the study: Sequencing was performed on bulk RNA from unsorted whole blood, leaving chains unpaired.

Study results and limitations: Private and CD4 specificities were missed by VDJdb matching, skewed to anti-spike CD8.

The V and J ends lost 5 bases and 0 bases respectively, with 11 bases between them. Germline CDR1 MDHEN, CDR2 SYDVKM. This CDR3 has 15 amino acids. A few counts support this clonotype. The antigen is not known. As part of library construction, unique molecular identifiers were attached to individual cDNA molecules. TCRdb reprocessed the 5' RACE reads with MiXCR, giving one entry per CDR3 protein. The sample consists of 65,000 to 95,000 distinct CDR3 sequences, over 4% of them appearing once. Source: whole blood, taken at baseline. This sequence was found in an adult who was a healthcare worker with PCR-confirmed SARS-CoV-2 infection or an uninfected control (not recorded which). The chain has TRBV28 and TRBJ1-3, with D perhaps matching TRBD1 (6 bases). The CDR3 nucleotides read TGTGCCAGCAGTCGATGGGGGCGCTCTGGAAACACCATATATTTT. Translating it yields CASSRWGRSGNTIYF.